These 16 T cell receptor beta chains share one sample of origin, sequenced in a study of shared clonotypes between healthy human individuals. Generated by immunoSEQ multiplex PCR, the TCRdb table keeps only in-frame clones and is missing some. The profile shows 2.3 million or so clones, about 92% of them singletons. Sequenced sample: naive CD4+ T cells from PBMCs. Subset of the sample: CD45RA+ positively selected. Receptors were obtained from a man younger than 35 in good health. Some clones in this sample may be carry-over from other donors' samples.

The chain joins TRBV14 to TRBJ1-5; unclear D gene. From germline, CDR1 is SGHDN and CDR2 FVKESK. The CDR3 consists of 11 residues. The V end was cut by 5 bases, the J end by 8 bases, with 7 bases between. The CDR3 nucleotides are TGTGCCAGCAGCGGTAGGGAGCCCCAGCATTTT. Protein: CASSGREPQHF. The full variable domain, its missing parts supplied by reference TRBV14 and TRBJ1-5, is EAGVTQFPSHSVIEKGQTVTLRCDPISGHDNLYWYRRVMGKEIKFLLHFVKESKQDESGMPNNRFLAERTGGTYSTLKVQPAELEDSGVYFCASSGREPQHFGDGTRLSIL.

The chain recombines TRBV30 with TRBJ1-4, with D perhaps matching TRBD1 (5 bases). This CDR3 contains 14 residues. Trimming took off 3 bases at V and 5 bases at J, with 13 bases between the two ends. Germline V gene lookup returns CDR1 GTSNPN and CDR2 SVGIG (reference sequence). The CDR3 protein is CAWRNPGGNEKLFF. The DNA of the CDR3 is TGTGCCTGGAGGAACCCCGGGGGGAATGAAAAACTGTTTTTT.

This rearrangement joins TRBV4-2 to TRBJ2-3; D possibly corresponds to TRBD2 (6 bases). The ends were cut back, 1 base at V and 2 bases at J, with 13 bases in the middle. The CDR3 covers 16 residues. Germline CDR1 LGHNA, CDR2 YNFKEQ. In DNA form, the CDR3 reads TGTGCCAGCAGCCAAGGTGTTAGCGGAAACACAGATACGCAGTATTTT. Translated, it gives CASSQGVSGNTDTQYF.

This clone came up a few times. Within the sample, other DNA sequences also encode this same CDR3. This chain joins TRBV5-1 and TRBJ1-1; TRBD1 is a possible D gene (6 bases). Germline CDR1 and CDR2: SGHRS and YFSETQ. This CDR3 region has 15 residues. Trimming removed 3 bases from V and 0 bases from J, with 12 bases in between. The CDR3 sequence: CASSSGQLMNTEAFF. The CDR3 nucleotides read TGCGCCAGCAGCTCAGGACAGCTCATGAACACTGAAGCTTTCTTT.

A single count supports this clone. The chain carries TRBV27 and TRBJ1-1; possibly TRBD1 for D (6 bases). This CDR3 is 14 amino acids long. V was cut by 6 bases and J by 4 bases, with 15 bases left in between. Germline V lookup: CDR1 MNHEY, CDR2 SMNVEV (reference sequence). CDR3 DNA: TGTGCCAGCAGCCTGTTAAGGGGGGCCACTGAAGCTTTCTTT. Protein product: CASSLLRGATEAFF.

The chain carries TRBV7-2 and TRBJ1-3, with 8 bases lining up with TRBD1. This CDR3 has 14 amino acids. Germline V gene sequence: CDR1 SGHTA, CDR2 FQGNSA. V was clipped by 5 bases and J by 4 bases; unmatched bases: 4. CDR3 in DNA: TGTGCCAGCAGCGGCGGGGACAGGGGAAACACCATATATTTT. As protein: CASSGGDRGNTIYF.

This clone was observed a single time. V gene TRBV6-1 combines with J gene TRBJ2-5, with TRBD2 matching 9 bases. Per the germline V gene, CDR1 is MNHNS and CDR2 is SASEGT. There are 12 residues in the CDR3. V gave up 11 bases and J gave up 2 bases; unmatched junction bases: 3. The CDR3 loop is CAGAGGQETQYF. DNA of the CDR3: TGTGCCGGAGCGGGAGGACAAGAGACCCAGTACTTC.

The chain carries TRBV7-9 and TRBJ1-2; D unresolved. The germline V gene encodes CDR1 SEHNR and CDR2 FQNEAQ (reference sequence). The V end lost 0 bases, the J end lost 6 bases, and 11 bases lay between the germline ends. This CDR3 contains 14 residues. In DNA form, the CDR3 reads TGTGCCAGCAGCTTAGCTTGGGGAGGGAATGGCTACACCTTC. Amino acid sequence: CASSLAWGGNGYTF.

V and J are TRBV7-2 and TRBJ1-5; tentatively, D is TRBD1 (5 bases). Germline V gene lookup returns CDR1 SGHTA and CDR2 FQGNSA. The CDR3 extends over 16 amino acids. The ends were cut back, 1 base at V and 5 bases at J, with 15 bases in the middle. CDR3 protein: CASSLGRGRVDQPQHF. DNA of the CDR3: TGTGCCAGCAGCTTAGGCCGGGGACGGGTCGATCAGCCCCAGCATTTT. Based on the CDR3 plus reference TRBV7-2 and TRBJ1-5, the full variable domain is GAGVSQSPSNKVTEKGKDVELRCDPISGHTALYWYRQSLGQGLEFLIYFQGNSAPDKSGLPSDRFSAERTGGSVSTLTIQRTQQEDSAVYLCASSLGRGRVDQPQHFGDGTRLSIL.

The chain has TRBV7-9 and TRBJ1-2; D gene ambiguous. CDR1 and CDR2 (germline): SEHNR, FQNEAQ (reference sequence). This CDR3 region has 13 residues. Trimming left V 4 bases short and J 5 bases short, with 11 bases between. The CDR3 is CASSSPLGYGYTF. For the CDR3, the DNA is TGTGCCAGCAGCTCCCCACTCGGATATGGCTACACCTTC.

This chain uses TRBV11-2 with TRBJ2-3; D gene unclear. Trimming stripped 3 bases from V and 2 bases from J, with 9 bases between. Germline CDR1 and CDR2: SGHAT and FQNNGV. This CDR3 has 14 amino acids. CDR3 nucleotide sequence: TGTGCCAGCAGCTTCAGAACCATCACAGATACGCAGTATTTT. It is translated as CASSFRTITDTQYF.

The chain carries TRBV2 and TRBJ1-4, with D uncertain. V was cut by 3 bases and J by 8 bases, with 13 bases left in between. This CDR3 has 14 residues. Per germline, CDR1 SNHLY and CDR2 FYNNEI. Written as DNA, the CDR3 is TGTGCCAGCAGTGAGCAATCCGTAGGAGAAAAACTGTTTTTT. This sequence encodes CASSEQSVGEKLFF.

The chain links TRBV5-1 to TRBJ1-2, with D possibly being TRBD1 (5 bases). The V end was cut by 5 bases, the J end by 2 bases, with 13 bases between. In germline, CDR1 is SGHRS, CDR2 YFSETQ. The CDR3 sequence is 14 residues long. The CDR3 DNA follows: TGCGCCAGCAGTAGAGAGGGGTTGAACTATGGCTACACCTTC. This gives the protein CASSREGLNYGYTF. Full variable domain (missing parts from reference TRBV5-1 and TRBJ1-2): KAGVTQTPRYLIKTRGQQVTLSCSPISGHRSVSWYQQTPGQGLQFLFEYFSETQRNKGNFPGRFSGRQFSNSRSEMNVSTLELGDSALYLCASSREGLNYGYTFGSGTRLTVV.

The chain couples TRBV7-2 to TRBJ1-1; D gene uncertain. Germline loops: CDR1 SGHTA, CDR2 FQGNSA. With 1 base removed from V and 0 bases from J, the gap between germline ends came to 9 bases. The CDR3 runs to 15 residues. CDR3: CASSLGSRLNTEAFF. In nucleotides, the CDR3 is TGTGCCAGCAGCTTAGGTTCCAGGTTGAACACTGAAGCTTTCTTT.

The gene calls are TRBV28 and TRBJ2-3, with D unclear. Per germline, CDR1 MDHEN and CDR2 SYDVKM. The CDR3 loop spans 16 amino acids. Trimming cost V 5 bases and J 0 bases, with 15 bases left between them. The CDR3 coding sequence is TGTGCCAGCAGTCCCCCCCGAGGACCCAGCACAGATACGCAGTATTTT. Residues: CASSPPRGPSTDTQYF. Full variable domain (outside the CDR3, taken from reference TRBV28 and TRBJ2-3): DVKVTQSSRYLVKRTGEKVFLECVQDMDHENMFWYRQDPGLGLRLIYFSYDVKMKEKGDIPEGYSVSREKKERFSLILESASTNQTSMYLCASSPPRGPSTDTQYFGPGTRLTVL.

This chain links TRBV4-1 with TRBJ1-1; 12 positions match TRBD1. There are 19 residues in the CDR3. CDR1 and CDR2 (germline): MGHRA, YSYEKL. After removal of 4 bases from V and 4 bases from J, the junction contained 16 bases not matched to a gene. CDR3 nucleotides: TGCGCCAGCAGCCGGTACTACTTTCCGGGACAGGGGGCACCCACTGAAGCTTTCTTT. Its translation is CASSRYYFPGQGAPTEAFF.